This is a list of T cell receptor beta chains from one sample in a study of CD8 T cells in ankylosing spondylitis. Using its own MiXCR run on the 5' RACE reads, TCRdb lists one record per CDR3 protein. Altogether about 140,000 distinct CDR3 sequences are present, roughly a third being singletons, with the ten largest covering 5.5% to 7.5%. The sample taken for sequencing was synovial fluid, either unsorted or a sorted T cell fraction (not recorded which). Receptor source: a male donor with ankylosing spondylitis. Each CDR3 is given with its conserved first and last residue. Fields, in order: J gene, D gene, clone size, CDR3 length, V gene, CDR3 DNA, CDR3 protein. D genes are given only for firm matches. Rows may omit the clone size; those that give it use once, few, many or a size class.

>TRBJ1-4|.|few|15|TRBV15
TGTGCCACCAGCCCAGAGGGTTCCTGGCGCGAAAAACTGTTTTTT
CATSPEGSWREKLFF
>TRBJ2-7|.|.|14|TRBV27
TGTGCCAGCAGTTCGACCCGCATAGCCTACGAGCAGTACTTC
CASSSTRIAYEQYF
>TRBJ2-1|.|few|13|TRBV2
TGTGCCAGCTCCCAGACACGCGCCAATGAGCAGTTCTTC
CASSQTRANEQFF
>TRBJ1-1|.|.|15|TRBV7-9
TGTGCCAGCAGCTTAGCCGGCGGGGGCACCCCTGAAGCTTTCTTT
CASSLAGGGTPEAFF
>TRBJ2-7|TRBD2|few|16|TRBV4-1
TGCGCCAGCAGCCAAGATATATCGGGAGGACTCTACGAGCAGTACTTC
CASSQDISGGLYEQYF
>TRBJ1-2|.|few|15|TRBV7-9
TGTGCCAGCAGCTTAGGGGACCAGGGCATCTATGGCTACACCTTC
CASSLGDQGIYGYTF
>TRBJ2-3|TRBD2|.|17|TRBV2
TGTGCCAGCAGACGCGGACTAGCGGGGGGCCCTTACTATACGCAGTATTTT
CASRRGLAGGPYYTQYF
>TRBJ2-3|TRBD2|few|14|TRBV6-1
TGTGCCAGCCTGACGGGGGGGAACCCAGATACGCAGTATTTT
CASLTGGNPDTQYF
>TRBJ2-2|.|.|15|TRBV9
TGTGCCAGCAGCGGACATGCGGGGAACACCGGGGAGCTGTTTTTT
CASSGHAGNTGELFF
>TRBJ1-5|.|.|15|TRBV7-9
TGTGCCAGCAGCTTATCCGAGAATAGCAATCAGCCCCAGCATTTT
CASSLSENSNQPQHF
>TRBJ2-7|.|many|11|TRBV7-2
TGTGCCAGCAGCTACGGGGGCGAGCAGTACTTC
CASSYGGEQYF
>TRBJ2-2|.|many|13|TRBV6-2/TRBV6-3
TGTGCCAGCAGCTCACAGAACACCGGGGAGCTGTTTTTT
CASSSQNTGELFF
>TRBJ1-1|TRBD1|.|15|TRBV5-1
TGCGCCAGCAGCTTGGGTGTGACAGGGTTCACTGAAGCTTTCTTT
CASSLGVTGFTEAFF
>TRBJ1-1|.|.|13|TRBV7-2
TGTGCCAGCAGATCTGGATTAAACACTGAAGCTTTCTTT
CASRSGLNTEAFF
>TRBJ1-1|.|few|13|TRBV6-2/TRBV6-3
TGTGCCAGCACCATTTGGGAGGACACTGAAGCTTTCTTT
CASTIWEDTEAFF
>TRBJ1-4|TRBD1|.|16|TRBV7-2
TGTGCCAGCAGCTTAGTAGCAGGGGGGAATTACGAAAAACTGTTTTTT
CASSLVAGGNYEKLFF
>TRBJ1-1|.|.|15|TRBV11-3
TGTGCCAGCAGCTTAGAACCGGGGGCGGAAACTGAAGCTTTCTTT
CASSLEPGAETEAFF
>TRBJ2-7|TRBD2|few|14|TRBV24-1
TGTGCCACCAGTGGGACTAGCGGCACTGCCGAGCAGTACTTC
CATSGTSGTAEQYF
>TRBJ2-3|TRBD2|.|14|TRBV20-1
TGCAGTGCTCCCCAACCGGGACTAACAGATACGCAGTATTTT
CSAPQPGLTDTQYF
>TRBJ1-1|.|many|15|TRBV12-3/TRBV12-4
TGTGCCAGCAGTTTAAATGGGGAACTGAACACTGAAGCTTTCTTT
CASSLNGELNTEAFF
>TRBJ2-7|.|.|18|TRBV27
TGTGCCAGCAGTTTACAGGGGAAGTCTGGAGGGGGATCCTACGAGCAGTACTTC
CASSLQGKSGGGSYEQYF
>TRBJ1-5|.|.|17|TRBV6-1
TGTGCCAGCAGTCATCAGGAGGGAGTAAATAGCAATCAGCCCCAGCATTTT
CASSHQEGVNSNQPQHF
>TRBJ1-3|.|once|15|TRBV7-8
TGTGCCAGCAGCACACCGGGGAACTCTGGAAACACCATATATTTT
CASSTPGNSGNTIYF
>TRBJ1-2|TRBD1|.|14|TRBV20-1
TGCAGTGCTAGAGAGGACAGGGGCAACTATGGCTACACCTTC
CSAREDRGNYGYTF
>TRBJ2-2|TRBD2|.|15|TRBV20-1
TGCAGTGCTAGCCCGGGACTAGCGTTCACCGGGGAGCTGTTTTTT
CSASPGLAFTGELFF
>TRBJ2-2|.|.|15|TRBV5-1
TGCGCCAGCAGCCCCCTCCGGGGGCGCACCGGGGAGCTGTTTTTT
CASSPLRGRTGELFF
>TRBJ1-5|.|few|14|TRBV12-3/TRBV12-4
TGTGCCAGCAGTTTATCCTCATTTTATCAGCCCCAGCATTTT
CASSLSSFYQPQHF
>TRBJ2-6|.|.|14|TRBV7-9
TGTGCCAGCAACATCAGAGATGGGGCCAACGTCCTGACTTTC
CASNIRDGANVLTF
>TRBJ1-1|TRBD1|.|15|TRBV5-1
TGCGCCAGCAGCCGGGACAGGGGCCCCGGGGCTGAAGCTTTCTTT
CASSRDRGPGAEAFF
>TRBJ1-2|.|.|15|TRBV7-9
TGTGCCAGCTTCTTCCTGAGACAGGATAACTATGGCTACACCTTC
CASFFLRQDNYGYTF
>TRBJ2-7|.|many|11|TRBV6-2/TRBV6-3
TGTGCCAGCAGCCTCAAGGGGGAGGAGTACTTC
CASSLKGEEYF
>TRBJ2-7|.|many|15|TRBV9
TGTGCCAGCAGCGTAGAAGGGACCGACTCCTACGAGCAGTACTTC
CASSVEGTDSYEQYF
>TRBJ1-3|.|.|16|TRBV18
TGTGCCAGCTCACCCCAGGACGTCAGCTCTGGAAACACCATATATTTT
CASSPQDVSSGNTIYF
>TRBJ2-6|.|.|16|TRBV4-2
TGTGCCAGCAGCCAAGGGCTTCGACTCGGGGCCAACGTCCTGACTTTC
CASSQGLRLGANVLTF
>TRBJ1-2|TRBD1|many|15|TRBV29-1
TGCAGCGTTGCGGACCGGACAGGGGCTTCCTATGGCTACACCTTC
CSVADRTGASYGYTF
>TRBJ2-5|TRBD2|many|15|TRBV28
TGTGCCAGCAGCATATCCTTGGGGGGGGGAGAGACCCAGTACTTC
CASSISLGGGETQYF
>TRBJ1-6|TRBD1|.|17|TRBV20-1
TGCAGTGCTGACAGGGGAATTAAGGGCTCCTATAATTCACCCCTCCACTTT
CSADRGIKGSYNSPLHF
>TRBJ1-6|.|many|13|TRBV12-3/TRBV12-4
TGTGCCAGCCACAGGGCAGGGAATTCACCCCTCCACTTT
CASHRAGNSPLHF
>TRBJ2-1|.|.|14|TRBV5-5
TGTGCCAGCAGCTTGTTCGGTGCATACAATGAGCAGTTCTTC
CASSLFGAYNEQFF
>TRBJ2-1|TRBD2|many|16|TRBV24-1
TGTGCCACCAGTGACCCTCTAGCGGGAATGGGCAATGAGCAGTTCTTC
CATSDPLAGMGNEQFF
>TRBJ2-7|TRBD2|once|15|TRBV4-3
TGCGCCAGCAGCCAAGAAACTAGCGGGAGTCCGAAGCAGTACTTC
CASSQETSGSPKQYF
>TRBJ2-7|.|.|15|TRBV20-1
TGCAGTGCGGGGGGGCCGGGACAGCCTACCTACGAGCAGTACTTC
CSAGGPGQPTYEQYF
>TRBJ1-6|.|.|14|TRBV3-1
TGTGCCAGCAGCCAACTTTCCAACAATTCACCCCTCCACTTT
CASSQLSNNSPLHF
>TRBJ2-7|.|.|13|TRBV2
TGTGCCAGCAGTGAATTCTTAACGGGGGAGCAGTACTTC
CASSEFLTGEQYF
>TRBJ2-3|.|.|21|TRBV6-2/TRBV6-3
TGTGCCAGCATCCCAGAAAGGGGCCCCCGGGATCTCGCTTTACCCACAGATACGCAGTATTTT
CASIPERGPRDLALPTDTQYF
>TRBJ2-2|.|.|16|TRBV10-3
TGTGCCATCAGTGAGTCCGTGACAGGGAACACCGGGGAGCTGTTTTTT
CAISESVTGNTGELFF
>TRBJ1-2|TRBD1|many|13|TRBV12-3/TRBV12-4
TGTGCCAGCAGTCCGACAGGGCGGCATGGCTACACCTTC
CASSPTGRHGYTF
>TRBJ1-1|.|medium-sized|13|TRBV12-3/TRBV12-4
TGTGCCAGCAGTCCCGGACTAAACACTGAAGCTTTCTTT
CASSPGLNTEAFF
>TRBJ2-1|TRBD2|.|15|TRBV7-2
TGTGCCAGCAGCTTGAGCGGGGGGGTCTACAATGAGCAGTTCTTC
CASSLSGGVYNEQFF
>TRBJ1-6|TRBD1|.|13|TRBV12-3/TRBV12-4
TGTGCCAGCAGCCAGGGACAGGGTTCACCCCTCCACTTT
CASSQGQGSPLHF
>TRBJ1-3|.|.|16|TRBV12-3/TRBV12-4
TGTGCCAGCAGACCCGCTGGGGGGAACTCTGGAAACACCATATATTTT
CASRPAGGNSGNTIYF
>TRBJ2-3|.|.|14|TRBV20-1
TGCAGTGCTAGGTACGGCGGATTCACAGATACGCAGTATTTT
CSARYGGFTDTQYF
>TRBJ2-1|TRBD2|.|17|TRBV4-2
TGTGCCAGCAGCCAATCTAGCGGGGGGAGCTCCTACAATGAGCAGTTCTTC
CASSQSSGGSSYNEQFF
>TRBJ2-5|.|many|13|TRBV7-3
TGTGCCAGCAGCCCGACAGGACAAGAGACCCAGTACTTC
CASSPTGQETQYF
>TRBJ1-4|.|many|12|TRBV7-9
TGTGCCAGCAGCTTGGGCAATGAAAAACTGTTTTTT
CASSLGNEKLFF
>TRBJ2-1|.|.|14|TRBV5-1
TGCGCCAGCAGCTTAGGACAGCCACACAATGAGCAGTTCTTC
CASSLGQPHNEQFF
>TRBJ1-2|.|.|15|TRBV5-1
TGCGCCAGCAGCTTGAACGGATTCACTAACTATGGCTACACCTTC
CASSLNGFTNYGYTF
>TRBJ1-3|.|few|14|TRBV20-1
TGCAGTGCTAGTAGTACCCCCTCTGGAAACACCATATATTTT
CSASSTPSGNTIYF
>TRBJ2-7|TRBD1|.|13|TRBV11-2
TGTGCCAGCAGCATAGACAGGGCGGGCGAGCAGTACTTC
CASSIDRAGEQYF